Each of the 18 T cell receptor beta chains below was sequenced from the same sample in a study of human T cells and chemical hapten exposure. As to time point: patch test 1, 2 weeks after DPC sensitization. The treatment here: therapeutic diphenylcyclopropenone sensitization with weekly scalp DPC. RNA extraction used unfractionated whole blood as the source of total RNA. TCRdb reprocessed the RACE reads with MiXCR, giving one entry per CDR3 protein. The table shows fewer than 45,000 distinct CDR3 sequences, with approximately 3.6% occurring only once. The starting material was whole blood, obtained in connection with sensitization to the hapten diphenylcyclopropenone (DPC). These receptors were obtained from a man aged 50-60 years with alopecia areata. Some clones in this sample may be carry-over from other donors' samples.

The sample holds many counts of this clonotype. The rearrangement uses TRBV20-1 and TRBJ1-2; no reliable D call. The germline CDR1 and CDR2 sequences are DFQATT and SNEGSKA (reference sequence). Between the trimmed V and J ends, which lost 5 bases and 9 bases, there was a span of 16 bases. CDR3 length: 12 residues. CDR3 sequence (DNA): TGCAGTGCTCTCCGGGAGTCGGGCAGCTACACCTTC. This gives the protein CSALRESGSYTF.

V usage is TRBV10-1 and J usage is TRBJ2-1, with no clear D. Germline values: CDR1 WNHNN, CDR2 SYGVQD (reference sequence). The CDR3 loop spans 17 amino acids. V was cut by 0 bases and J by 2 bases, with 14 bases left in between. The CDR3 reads CASSESIGESAYNEQFF. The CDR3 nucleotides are TGCGCCAGCAGTGAGTCGATCGGTGAGAGCGCCTACAATGAGCAGTTCTTC.

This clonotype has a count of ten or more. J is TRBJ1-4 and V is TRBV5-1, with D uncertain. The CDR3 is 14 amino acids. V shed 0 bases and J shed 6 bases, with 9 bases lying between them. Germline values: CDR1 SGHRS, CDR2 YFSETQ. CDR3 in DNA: TGCGCCAGCAGCTTGGGGCCAAGGGATGAAAAACTGTTTTTT. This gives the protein CASSLGPRDEKLFF.

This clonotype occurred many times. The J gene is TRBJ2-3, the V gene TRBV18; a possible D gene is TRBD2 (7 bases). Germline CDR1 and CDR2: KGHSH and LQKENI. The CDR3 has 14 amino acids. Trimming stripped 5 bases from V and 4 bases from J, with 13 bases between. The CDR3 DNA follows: TGTGCCAGCTCATCCCAGGGGAGGGCAGATACGCAGTATTTT. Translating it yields CASSSQGRADTQYF.

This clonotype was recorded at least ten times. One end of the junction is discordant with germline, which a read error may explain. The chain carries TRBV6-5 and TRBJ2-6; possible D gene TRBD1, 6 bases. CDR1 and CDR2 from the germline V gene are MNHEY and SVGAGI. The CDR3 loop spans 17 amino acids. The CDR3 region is CDSTRRTASSGANVLTF. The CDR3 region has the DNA TGTGACAGCACCCGCCGGACAGCCTCCTCTGGGGCCAACGTCCTGACTTTC.

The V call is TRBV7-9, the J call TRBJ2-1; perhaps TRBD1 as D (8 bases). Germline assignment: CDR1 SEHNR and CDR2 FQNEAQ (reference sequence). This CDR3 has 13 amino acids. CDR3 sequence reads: CGGGQAPYNEQFF. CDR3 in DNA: TGTGGGGGGGGACAGGCTCCGTACAATGAGCAGTTCTTC.

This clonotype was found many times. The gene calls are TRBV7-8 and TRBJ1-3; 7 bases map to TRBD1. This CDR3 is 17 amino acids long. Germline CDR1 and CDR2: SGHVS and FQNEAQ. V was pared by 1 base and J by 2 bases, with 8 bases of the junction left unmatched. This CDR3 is CASSLEGTVTTGNTIYF. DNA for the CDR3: TGTGCCAGCAGCTTAGAAGGGACAGTTACGACTGGAAACACCATATATTTT.

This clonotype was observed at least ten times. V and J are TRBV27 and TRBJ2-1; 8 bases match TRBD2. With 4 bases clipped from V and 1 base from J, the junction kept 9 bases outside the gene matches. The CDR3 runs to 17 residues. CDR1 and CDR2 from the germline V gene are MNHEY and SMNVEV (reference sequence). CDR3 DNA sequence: TGTGCCAGCAGTTCTCTTCTGGGCGGGAGGTCCTACAATGAGCAGTTCTTC. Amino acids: CASSSLLGGRSYNEQFF.

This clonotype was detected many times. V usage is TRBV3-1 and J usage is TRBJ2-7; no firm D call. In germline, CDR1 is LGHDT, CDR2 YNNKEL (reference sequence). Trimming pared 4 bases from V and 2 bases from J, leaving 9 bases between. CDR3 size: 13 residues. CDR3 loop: CASSRGSAYEQYF. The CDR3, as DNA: TGTGCCAGCAGCCGAGGCTCGGCCTACGAGCAGTACTTC.

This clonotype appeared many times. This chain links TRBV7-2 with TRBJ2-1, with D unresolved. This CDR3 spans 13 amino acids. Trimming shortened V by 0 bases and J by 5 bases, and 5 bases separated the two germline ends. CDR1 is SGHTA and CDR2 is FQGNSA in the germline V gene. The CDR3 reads CASSLAPNNEQFF. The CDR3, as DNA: TGTGCCAGCAGCTTAGCGCCCAACAATGAGCAGTTCTTC.

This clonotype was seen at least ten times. DNA for the CDR3: TGCAGCGCCTCACTAGCGGCTTACTCCTACGAGCAGTACTTC. Amino acid sequence: CSASLAAYSYEQYF. V gene TRBV29-1 combines with J gene TRBJ2-7; 8 bases agree with TRBD2. This CDR3 region has 14 residues. Trimming at V came to 7 bases and at J to 0 bases, leaving 8 bases not matched to a gene. Germline CDR1 reads SQVTM; CDR2 reads ANQGSEA.

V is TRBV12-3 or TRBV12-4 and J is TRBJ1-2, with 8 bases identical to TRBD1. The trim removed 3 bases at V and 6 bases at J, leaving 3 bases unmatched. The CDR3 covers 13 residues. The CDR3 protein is CASSFSGGDGYTF. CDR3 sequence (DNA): TGTGCCAGCAGTTTCTCAGGGGGCGATGGCTACACCTTC.

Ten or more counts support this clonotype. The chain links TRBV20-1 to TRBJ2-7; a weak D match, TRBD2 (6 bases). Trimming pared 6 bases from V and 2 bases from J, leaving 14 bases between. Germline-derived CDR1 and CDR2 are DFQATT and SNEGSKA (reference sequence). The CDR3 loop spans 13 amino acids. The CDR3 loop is CSAEGLPAYEQYF. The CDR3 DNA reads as TGCAGTGCGGAGGGACTTCCCGCCTACGAGCAGTACTTC.

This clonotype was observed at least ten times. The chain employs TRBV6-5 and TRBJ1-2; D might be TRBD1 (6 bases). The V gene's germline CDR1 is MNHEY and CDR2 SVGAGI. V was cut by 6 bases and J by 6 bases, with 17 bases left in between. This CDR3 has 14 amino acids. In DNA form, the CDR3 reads TGTGCCAGCAGCCACCAGGGGCTTGTCAATGGCTACACCTTC. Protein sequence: CASSHQGLVNGYTF.

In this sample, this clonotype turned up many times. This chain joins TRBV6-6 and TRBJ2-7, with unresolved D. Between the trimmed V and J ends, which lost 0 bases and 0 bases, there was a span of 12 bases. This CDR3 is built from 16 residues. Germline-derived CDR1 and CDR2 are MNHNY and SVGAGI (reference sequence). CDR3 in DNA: TGTGCCAGCAGTTACTCCGAAGACTTTAGCTCCTACGAGCAGTACTTC. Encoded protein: CASSYSEDFSSYEQYF.

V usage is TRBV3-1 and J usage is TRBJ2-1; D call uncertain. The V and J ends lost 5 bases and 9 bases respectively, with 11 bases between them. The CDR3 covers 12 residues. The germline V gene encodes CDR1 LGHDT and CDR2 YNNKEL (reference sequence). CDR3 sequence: CASSSTEGEQFF. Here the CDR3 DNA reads TGTGCCAGCAGCTCAACGGAAGGTGAGCAGTTCTTC.

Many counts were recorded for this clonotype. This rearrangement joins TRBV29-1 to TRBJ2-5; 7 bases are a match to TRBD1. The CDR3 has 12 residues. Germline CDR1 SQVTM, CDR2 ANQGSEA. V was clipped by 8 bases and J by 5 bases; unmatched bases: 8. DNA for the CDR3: TGCAGCCATCAGACAGGGCCTGAGACCCAGTACTTC. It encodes CSHQTGPETQYF.

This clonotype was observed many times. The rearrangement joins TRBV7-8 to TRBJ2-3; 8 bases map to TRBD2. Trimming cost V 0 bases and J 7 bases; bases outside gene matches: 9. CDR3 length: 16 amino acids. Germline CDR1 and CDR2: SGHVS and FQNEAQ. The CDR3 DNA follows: TGTGCCAGCAGCTTAGCGGAGGGACTAGGATGGAATACGCAGTATTTT. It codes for CASSLAEGLGWNTQYF.